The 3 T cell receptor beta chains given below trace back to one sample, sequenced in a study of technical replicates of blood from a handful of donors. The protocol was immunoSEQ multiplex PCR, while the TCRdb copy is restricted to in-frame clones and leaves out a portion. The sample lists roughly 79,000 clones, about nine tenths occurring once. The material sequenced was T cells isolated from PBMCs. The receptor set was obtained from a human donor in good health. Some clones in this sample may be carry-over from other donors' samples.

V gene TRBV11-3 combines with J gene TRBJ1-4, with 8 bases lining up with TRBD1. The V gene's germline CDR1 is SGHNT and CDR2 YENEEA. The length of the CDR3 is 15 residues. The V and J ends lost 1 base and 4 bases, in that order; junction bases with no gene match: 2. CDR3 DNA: TGTGCCAGCAGCTTAGCGGACAGGGTTAATGAAAAACTGTTTTTT. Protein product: CASSLADRVNEKLFF.

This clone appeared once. CDR3 DNA: TGTGCCAGCAGCTTAGATCAATGGGCGGGAGATCCCCATGAGCAGTTCTTC. Its translation: CASSLDQWAGDPHEQFF. The rearrangement links TRBV11-2 to TRBJ2-1, with 7 nucleotides matching TRBD2. Germline V gives CDR1 SGHAT, CDR2 FQNNGV. Trimming cost V 0 bases and J 8 bases; bases outside gene matches: 13. This CDR3 spans 17 amino acids.

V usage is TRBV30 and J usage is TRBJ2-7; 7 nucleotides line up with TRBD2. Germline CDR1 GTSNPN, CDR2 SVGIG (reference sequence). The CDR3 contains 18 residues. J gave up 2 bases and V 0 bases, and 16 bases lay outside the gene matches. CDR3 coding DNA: TGTGCCTGGAGTGTAAATGTTTTTAAGCGGGGACCGACCTACGAGCAGTACTTC. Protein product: CAWSVNVFKRGPTYEQYF.